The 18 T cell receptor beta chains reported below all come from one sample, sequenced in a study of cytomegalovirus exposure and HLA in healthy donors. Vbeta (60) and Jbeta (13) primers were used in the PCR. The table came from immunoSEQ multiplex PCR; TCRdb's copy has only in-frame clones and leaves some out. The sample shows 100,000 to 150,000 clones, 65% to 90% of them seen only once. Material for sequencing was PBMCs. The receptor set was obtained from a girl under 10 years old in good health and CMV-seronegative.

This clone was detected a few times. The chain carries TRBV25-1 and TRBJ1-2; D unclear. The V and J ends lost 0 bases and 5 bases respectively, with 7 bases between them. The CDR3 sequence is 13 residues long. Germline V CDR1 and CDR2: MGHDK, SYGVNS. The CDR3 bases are TGTGCCAGCAGTGAATATTTCGGGTATGGCTACACCTTC. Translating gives CASSEYFGYGYTF.

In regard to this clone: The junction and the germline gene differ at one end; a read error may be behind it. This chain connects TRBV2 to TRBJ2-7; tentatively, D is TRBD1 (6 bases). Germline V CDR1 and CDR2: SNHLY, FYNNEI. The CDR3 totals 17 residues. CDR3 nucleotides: TGTGCCAGCAGTGATCTCCCTGACAGGCGAAGACCCTACGAGCGGTACTTC. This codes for CASSDLPDRRRPYERYF.

The CDR3 DNA sequence: TGTGCCAGCAGGATCCGGGACAGGGGTACTAACGAGCAGTACTTC. It specifies CASRIRDRGTNEQYF. The chain joins TRBV27 to TRBJ2-7; 10 nucleotides agree with TRBD1. This CDR3 is built from 15 residues. Per the germline V gene, CDR1 is MNHEY and CDR2 is SMNVEV (reference sequence). V lost 6 bases and J lost 5; bases outside the gene matches: 10.

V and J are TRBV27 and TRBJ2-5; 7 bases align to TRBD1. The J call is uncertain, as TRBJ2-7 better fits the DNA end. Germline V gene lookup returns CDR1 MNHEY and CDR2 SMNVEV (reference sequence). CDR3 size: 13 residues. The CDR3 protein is CASSQDRYYEQYF. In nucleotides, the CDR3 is TGTGCCAGCAGCCAGGACAGGTACTACGAGCAGTACTTC.

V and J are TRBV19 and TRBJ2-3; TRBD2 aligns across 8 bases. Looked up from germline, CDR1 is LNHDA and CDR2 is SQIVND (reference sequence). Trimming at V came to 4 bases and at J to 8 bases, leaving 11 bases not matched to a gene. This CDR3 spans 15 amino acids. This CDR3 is CASSNGRANGVTQYF. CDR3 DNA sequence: TGTGCCAGTAGTAACGGGAGGGCCAATGGGGTTACGCAGTATTTT.

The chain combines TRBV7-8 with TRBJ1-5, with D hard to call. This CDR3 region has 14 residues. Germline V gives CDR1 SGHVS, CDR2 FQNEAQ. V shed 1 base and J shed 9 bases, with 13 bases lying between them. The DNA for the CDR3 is TGTGCCAGCAGCTTAGTGGCAGGCCCTGGGCCCCAGCATTTT. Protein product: CASSLVAGPGPQHF.

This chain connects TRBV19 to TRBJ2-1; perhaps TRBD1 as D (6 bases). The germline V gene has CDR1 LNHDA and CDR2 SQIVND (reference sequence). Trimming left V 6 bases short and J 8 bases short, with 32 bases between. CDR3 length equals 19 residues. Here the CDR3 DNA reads TGTGCCAGTAGGGGCAGGGGCTCTGCCGCGTTCAGTGTATATCATGAGCAGTTCTTC. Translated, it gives CASRGRGSAAFSVYHEQFF.

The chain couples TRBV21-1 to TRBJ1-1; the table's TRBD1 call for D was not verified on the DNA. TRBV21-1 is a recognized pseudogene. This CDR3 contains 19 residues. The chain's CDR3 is CASSPRDKTHDKRGTEAFF. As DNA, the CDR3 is TGTGCCAGCAGCCCCAGGGACAAGACTCACGACAAAAGAGGGACTGAAGCTTTCTTT.

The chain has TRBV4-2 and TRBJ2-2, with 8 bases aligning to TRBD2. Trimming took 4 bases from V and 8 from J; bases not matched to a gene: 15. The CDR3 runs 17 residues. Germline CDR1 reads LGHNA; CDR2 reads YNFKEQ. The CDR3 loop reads CASSPHGAAGAPGELFF. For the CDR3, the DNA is TGTGCCAGCAGCCCCCATGGGGCAGCGGGGGCGCCTGGGGAGCTGTTTTTT.

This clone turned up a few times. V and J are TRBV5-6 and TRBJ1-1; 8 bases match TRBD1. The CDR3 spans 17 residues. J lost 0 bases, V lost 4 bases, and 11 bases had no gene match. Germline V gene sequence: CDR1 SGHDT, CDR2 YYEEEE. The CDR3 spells CASSGWAGGWVNTEAFF. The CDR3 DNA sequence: TGTGCCAGCAGCGGGTGGGCAGGGGGCTGGGTGAACACTGAAGCTTTCTTT.

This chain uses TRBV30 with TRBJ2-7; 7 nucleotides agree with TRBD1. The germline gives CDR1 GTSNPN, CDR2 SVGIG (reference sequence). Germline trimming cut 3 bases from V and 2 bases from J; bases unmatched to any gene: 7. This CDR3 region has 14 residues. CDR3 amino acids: CAWRLTGTTYEQYF. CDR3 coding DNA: TGTGCCTGGAGGTTGACAGGGACCACCTACGAGCAGTACTTC.

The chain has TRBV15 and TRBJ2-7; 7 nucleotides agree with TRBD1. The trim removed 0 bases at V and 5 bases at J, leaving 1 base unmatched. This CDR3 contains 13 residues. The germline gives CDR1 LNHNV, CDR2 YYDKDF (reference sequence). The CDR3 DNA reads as TGTGCCACCAGCAGAGATACAGGGGACGAGCAGTACTTC. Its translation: CATSRDTGDEQYF.

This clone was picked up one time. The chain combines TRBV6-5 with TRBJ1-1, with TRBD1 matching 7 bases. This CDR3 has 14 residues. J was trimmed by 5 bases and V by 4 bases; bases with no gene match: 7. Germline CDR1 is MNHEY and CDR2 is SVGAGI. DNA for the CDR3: TGTGCCAGCAGTTTCCAGGGGGTTCAAACTGAAGCTTTCTTT. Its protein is CASSFQGVQTEAFF.

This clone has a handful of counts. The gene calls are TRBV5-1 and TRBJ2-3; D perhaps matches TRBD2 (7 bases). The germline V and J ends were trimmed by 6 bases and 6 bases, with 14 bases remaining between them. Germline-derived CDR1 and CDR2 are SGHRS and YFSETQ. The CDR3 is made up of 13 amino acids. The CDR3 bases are TGCGCCAGCAAATTCGGGGGGCCGGATACGCAGTATTTT. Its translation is CASKFGGPDTQYF.

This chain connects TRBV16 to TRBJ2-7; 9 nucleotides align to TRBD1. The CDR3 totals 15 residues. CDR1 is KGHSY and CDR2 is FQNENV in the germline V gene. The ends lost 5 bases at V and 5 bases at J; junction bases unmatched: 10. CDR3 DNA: TGTGCCAGCAGCGAAGACGGGACAGGGCTTAACGAGCAGTACTTC. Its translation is CASSEDGTGLNEQYF.

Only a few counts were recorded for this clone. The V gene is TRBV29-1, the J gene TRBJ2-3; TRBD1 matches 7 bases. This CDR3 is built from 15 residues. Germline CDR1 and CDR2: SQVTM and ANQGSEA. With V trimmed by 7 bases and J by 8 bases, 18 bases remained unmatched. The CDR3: CSGGNLQGSDGTQYF. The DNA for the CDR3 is TGCAGCGGGGGTAACCTACAGGGGAGTGACGGTACGCAGTATTTT.

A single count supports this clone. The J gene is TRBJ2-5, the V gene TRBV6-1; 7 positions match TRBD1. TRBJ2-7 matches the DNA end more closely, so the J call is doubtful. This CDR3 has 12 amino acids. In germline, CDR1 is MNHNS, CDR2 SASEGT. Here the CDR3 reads CASSKQGYEQYF. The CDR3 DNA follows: TGTGCCAGCAGTAAACAGGGGTACGAGCAGTACTTC.

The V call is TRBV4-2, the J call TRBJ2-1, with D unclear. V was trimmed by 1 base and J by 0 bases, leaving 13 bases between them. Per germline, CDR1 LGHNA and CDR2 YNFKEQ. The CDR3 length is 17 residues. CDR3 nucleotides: TGTGCCAGCAGCCAAGCGGTTCTCGAGAGCTCCTACAATGAGCAGTTCTTC. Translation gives CASSQAVLESSYNEQFF.